The clone carrying this TCR beta chain has ten or more counts. This entry is derived from a study of blood T cells in healthy people across ages. The second PCR ran about 6 to 12 cycles with a sample-barcoded 5' primer and J-beta primers. Each cDNA molecule carried a tag from a template-switch adaptor that contained 12 random nucleotides. Each sample yielded at least 3 million CDR3-containing paired-end reads. TCRdb re-called the 5' RACE reads through MiXCR, storing one row per CDR3 protein. The data show some 1.5 million distinct CDR3 sequences, 28% seen once. The clonotype originates from a woman younger than 45 in good health. The sequenced sample consisted of blood.

CDR3 sequence reads: CASSFSQSYEQYF. The DNA for the CDR3 is TGTGCCAGCAGTTTTAGCCAGTCCTACGAGCAGTACTTC. J is TRBJ2-7 and V is TRBV12-3 or TRBV12-4; D gene unclear. The CDR3 has 13 amino acids. V lost 3 bases, J lost 1 base, and 7 bases lay in between.